These 6 T cell receptor beta chains were sequenced from one sample in a study of patients and donors after allogeneic stem cell transplantation. TCRdb reanalysed the RT-PCR reads using MiXCR and keeps one entry per CDR3 protein. The profile covers roughly 880,000 distinct CDR3 sequences, with 18% appearing a single time and approximately 5.9% taken by the ten largest. The sample comprised blood, either unsorted or a sorted T cell fraction (not recorded which). These receptors were collected from a human donor who was either an allogeneic HSCT recipient or a stem cell or donor lymphocyte infusion donor (not recorded which). It is not recorded whose cells these are; they may come from a transplant donor.

The chain is built from TRBV7-9 and TRBJ2-5; unclear D gene. This CDR3 is built from 14 residues. Germline CDR1 and CDR2: SEHNR and FQNEAQ (reference sequence). Trimming left V 1 base short and J 2 bases short, with 8 bases between. The CDR3 nucleotides read TGTGCCAGCAGCTTAGGATTCACTCAAGAGACCCAGTACTTC. This sequence encodes CASSLGFTQETQYF.

The V and J genes are TRBV29-1 and TRBJ1-1; D remains ambiguous. With 4 bases removed from V and 0 bases from J, the gap between germline ends came to 15 bases. The CDR3 has 15 amino acids. The germline CDR1 and CDR2 sequences are SQVTM and ANQGSEA. The DNA for the CDR3 is TGCAGCGTTGTTGGCCAACTCAACATGAACACTGAAGCTTTCTTT. As protein: CSVVGQLNMNTEAFF. Drawing the rest from reference TRBV29-1 and TRBJ1-1, the complete variable domain is SAVISQKPSRDICQRGTSLTIQCQVDSQVTMMFWYRQQPGQSLTLIATANQGSEATYESGFVIDKFPISRPNLTFSTLTVSNMSPEDSSIYLCSVVGQLNMNTEAFFGQGTRLTVV.

The table lists this clonotype with a few counts. The rearrangement uses TRBV10-3 and TRBJ2-3; D is ambiguous. Trimming pared 0 bases from V and 6 bases from J, leaving 4 bases between. CDR1 is ENHRY, CDR2 SYGVKD, per germline. The CDR3 spans 12 residues. Written as DNA, the CDR3 is TGTGCCATCAGTGAGTCGGCGGATACGCAGTATTTT. Its protein product is CAISESADTQYF.

The sample holds a few counts of this clonotype. This chain links TRBV9 with TRBJ2-2; D is tentatively TRBD1 or TRBD2 (5 bases each). Per the germline V gene, CDR1 is SGDLS and CDR2 is YYNGEE. CDR3 length: 15 amino acids. Trimming took off 5 bases at V and 4 bases at J, with 15 bases between the two ends. The chain's CDR3 is CASRNPGRGTGELFF. CDR3 nucleotides: TGTGCCAGCAGGAACCCGGGACGCGGCACCGGGGAGCTGTTTTTT.

This rearrangement joins TRBV3-1 to TRBJ1-5; D is ambiguous. V lost 4 bases and J lost 0, with 10 bases in between. CDR1 and CDR2 (germline): LGHDT, YNNKEL (reference sequence). The length of the CDR3 is 15 residues. CDR3 bases: TGTGCCAGCAGCCCGGCGGGTAATAGCAATCAGCCCCAGCATTTT. Protein product: CASSPAGNSNQPQHF.

CDR3 residues: CASSHPYRSGNTIYF. The CDR3 DNA is TGTGCCAGCAGCCACCCTTATCGCTCTGGAAACACCATATATTTT. V gene TRBV7-2 combines with J gene TRBJ1-3; D is ambiguous. This CDR3 is 15 amino acids long. CDR1 is SGHTA and CDR2 is FQGNSA in the germline V gene. Trimming took off 5 bases at V and 0 bases at J, with 11 bases between the two ends.